This TCR beta chain was identified during a study of blood T cell repertoires in COVID-19. Background on the study: The samples span acute and convalescent COVID-19 from the United States, Italy and Spain. T cells, B-cell-depleted T cells, or PBMCs supplied cDNA or gDNA.

A few counts support this clone. This CDR3 region has 18 residues. Germline V gene lookup returns CDR1 MDHEN and CDR2 SYDVKM. V gave up 6 bases and J gave up 5 bases; unmatched junction bases: 16. Libraries were prepared by immunoSEQ multiplex PCR; TCRdb keeps only in-frame clonotypes and omits some of them. The repertoire includes approximately 220,000 clones, about 84% of them detected once, and nearly 7.5% sits in the top ten. The TCR originated in a woman in her forties with acute COVID-19. The sequenced material came from PBMCs or T cells enriched from blood (not recorded which). The chain employs TRBV28 and TRBJ1-6; 7 nucleotides agree with TRBD1. CDR3 bases: TGTGCCAGCAGCCCCCTCTTCCAAATAACAGGGGATAATTCACCCCTCCACTTT. This gives the protein CASSPLFQITGDNSPLHF.